This T cell receptor (beta chain) was obtained from a study of blood T cell repertoires in COVID-19. Germline CDR1 reads MNHEY; CDR2 reads SMNVEV (reference sequence). J gave up 0 bases and V 5 bases, and 7 bases lay outside the gene matches. The CDR3 covers 15 residues. TCRdb's table, derived via immunoSEQ multiplex PCR, lists solely in-frame clones and lacks some. Of approximately 250,000 clones in the sample, approximately 87% are singletons; the top ten hold roughly 4.6%. The chain combines TRBV27 with TRBJ2-7, with TRBD2 matching over 7 bases. The sample comprised peripheral blood. The receptor comes from a man in his sixties who had recovered from COVID-19. This CDR3 reads CASSLVAGSSYEQYF. The CDR3 region has the DNA TGTGCCAGCAGTCTGGTAGCGGGTAGCTCCTACGAGCAGTACTTC.